A selection of T cell receptor beta chains follows, all from one sample in a study of blood T cell repertoires in COVID-19. Only in-frame clones appear in the TCRdb table, and some are missing; sequencing was by immunoSEQ multiplex PCR. The sample contains around 250,000 clones, around 83% of which appear only once. Sequencing input: PBMCs or T cells enriched from blood (not recorded which). The receptor source for this set is a man aged 35-49 years who had been exposed to COVID-19. CDR3s include the opening cysteine and the closing phenylalanine or tryptophan. Fields, in order: CDR3 DNA, CDR3 protein, J gene, V gene, clone size, D gene. The D gene is left open where the match is weak. Size values are once, few and many counts, or a class for expanded clones, and some rows have none.

CDR3 DNA: TGTGCCAGCAGCCAAGAGGGGGCCTATTTGGGACTAGCGAGACCCAGCTCCTACAATGAGCAGTTCTTC
CDR3 protein: CASSQEGAYLGLARPSSYNEQFF
J gene: TRBJ2-1
V gene: TRBV3-1/TRBV3-2
clone size: -
D gene: TRBD2

CDR3 DNA: TGTGCCACCAGCGGCGGGAGGGCCACAGATACGCAGTATTTT
CDR3 protein: CATSGGRATDTQYF
J gene: TRBJ2-3
V gene: TRBV24-1
clone size: -
D gene: TRBD2

CDR3 DNA: TGTGCCAGCAGCTTATGGGACTTCTATGGCTACACCTTC
CDR3 protein: CASSLWDFYGYTF
J gene: TRBJ1-2
V gene: TRBV7-3
clone size: -
D gene: -

CDR3 DNA: TGTGCCAGCAGTTGGGGACAGGGAATGAACACTGAAGCTTTCTTT
CDR3 protein: CASSWGQGMNTEAFF
J gene: TRBJ1-1
V gene: TRBV6-5
clone size: few
D gene: TRBD1

CDR3 DNA: TGCGCCAGCGTCCTCCCCCCCCGACCCACTACTAGCGGGCCCCCGGGCGGGGAGCTGTTTTTT
CDR3 protein: CASVLPPRPTTSGPPGGELFF
J gene: TRBJ2-2
V gene: TRBV23-1
clone size: -
D gene: TRBD2

CDR3 DNA: TGTGCCAGCATGTCGCGGGAGGGCTACGAGCAGTACTTC
CDR3 protein: CASMSREGYEQYF
J gene: TRBJ2-7
V gene: TRBV11-3
clone size: few
D gene: TRBD2

CDR3 DNA: TGTGCCAGCACCCCGGGGGGTCTGGGGACAGATACGCAGTATTTT
CDR3 protein: CASTPGGLGTDTQYF
J gene: TRBJ2-3
V gene: TRBV2
clone size: -
D gene: TRBD2

CDR3 DNA: TGTGCCAGCAATAATGGGGAGGCCAACAATGAGCAGTTCTTC
CDR3 protein: CASNNGEANNEQFF
J gene: TRBJ2-1
V gene: TRBV7-3
clone size: -
D gene: -

CDR3 DNA: TGTGCCAGTAGTATGCAGGGGATTACTCGATATTTT
CDR3 protein: CASSMQGITRYF
J gene: TRBJ1-3
V gene: TRBV19
clone size: -
D gene: -

CDR3 DNA: TGTGCCAGCAACATCAGACAGGGGGTGGCCTACGAGCAGTACTTC
CDR3 protein: CASNIRQGVAYEQYF
J gene: TRBJ2-7
V gene: TRBV6-5
clone size: -
D gene: TRBD1

CDR3 DNA: TGTGCCAGCAGTGAAAGTGGCAGGCCGCAAGAGACCCAGTACTTC
CDR3 protein: CASSESGRPQETQYF
J gene: TRBJ2-5
V gene: TRBV6-4
clone size: once
D gene: -

CDR3 DNA: TGTGCCAGTAGAGGCTCCGGGACAGGGCTCCAAGAGACCCAGTACTTC
CDR3 protein: CASRGSGTGLQETQYF
J gene: TRBJ2-5
V gene: TRBV19
clone size: -
D gene: TRBD1

CDR3 DNA: TGTGCCAGCACGGGGGACAGGTACCACTATAGCAATCAGCCCCAGCATTTT
CDR3 protein: CASTGDRYHYSNQPQHF
J gene: TRBJ1-5
V gene: TRBV2
clone size: -
D gene: TRBD1

CDR3 DNA: TGTGCCAGCAGCCAAGAGGGACTAGCGGGAAGCGAGCAGTTCTTC
CDR3 protein: CASSQEGLAGSEQFF
J gene: TRBJ2-1
V gene: TRBV3-1/TRBV3-2
clone size: few
D gene: TRBD2

CDR3 DNA: TGTGCCAGCAGAAAAACAGGGGGCGGCAATCAGCCCCAGCATTTT
CDR3 protein: CASRKTGGGNQPQHF
J gene: TRBJ1-5
V gene: TRBV2
clone size: -
D gene: TRBD1

CDR3 DNA: TGTGCCACCAGTGATTCTAGCGGGAGTCTGGATGAGCAGTTCTTC
CDR3 protein: CATSDSSGSLDEQFF
J gene: TRBJ2-1
V gene: TRBV24-1
clone size: -
D gene: TRBD2

CDR3 DNA: TGTGCCAGTAGTATAGAGGTGGGGCCAACCTTCTATGAGCAGTTCTTC
CDR3 protein: CASSIEVGPTFYEQFF
J gene: TRBJ2-1
V gene: TRBV19
clone size: -
D gene: -

CDR3 DNA: TGCGCCAGCAGCCAAGCTAGCGACTACTACAATGAGCAGTTCTTC
CDR3 protein: CASSQASDYYNEQFF
J gene: TRBJ2-1
V gene: TRBV4-1
clone size: -
D gene: -

CDR3 DNA: TGCAGTGCTAGTGCCACTTATAGCAATCAGCCCCAGCATTTT
CDR3 protein: CSASATYSNQPQHF
J gene: TRBJ1-5
V gene: TRBV20-1
clone size: -
D gene: -

CDR3 DNA: TGTGCCAGCAGTCCGGGACAGGGGGGATATAGCAATCAGCCCCAGCATTTT
CDR3 protein: CASSPGQGGYSNQPQHF
J gene: TRBJ1-5
V gene: TRBV6-6
clone size: -
D gene: TRBD1

CDR3 DNA: TGTGCCAGCAGTTTTCCCCAAGGGGCCCAGTACTTC
CDR3 protein: CASSFPQGAQYF
J gene: TRBJ2-5
V gene: TRBV27
clone size: few
D gene: -

CDR3 DNA: TGTGCCAGCAGTTCCTTGGCAGGGGGCAGTGAGCAGTTCTTC
CDR3 protein: CASSSLAGGSEQFF
J gene: TRBJ2-1
V gene: TRBV27
clone size: -
D gene: TRBD1

CDR3 DNA: TGTGCCAGCAGTAGGGGCTACGAGCAGTACTTC
CDR3 protein: CASSRGYEQYF
J gene: TRBJ2-7
V gene: TRBV6-6
clone size: -
D gene: -

CDR3 DNA: TGCGCCAGCAGGCAGGATGCAACTAATGAAAAACTGTTTTTT
CDR3 protein: CASRQDATNEKLFF
J gene: TRBJ1-4
V gene: TRBV5-1
clone size: -
D gene: -

CDR3 DNA: TGCAGCGTGGAGAGAAACAGGGAAACCCAGTACTTC
CDR3 protein: CSVERNRETQYF
J gene: TRBJ2-5
V gene: TRBV29-1
clone size: -
D gene: -

CDR3 DNA: TGCAGCGTTGAAGGCGTCTCCTACGAGCAGTACTTC
CDR3 protein: CSVEGVSYEQYF
J gene: TRBJ2-7
V gene: TRBV29-1
clone size: -
D gene: -

CDR3 DNA: TGTGCCAGCAGCTCCCCCCGCGGCTACGAGCAGTACTTC
CDR3 protein: CASSSPRGYEQYF
J gene: TRBJ2-7
V gene: TRBV11-2
clone size: -
D gene: -

CDR3 DNA: TGTGCCACCAGTGATCTACAGCTGGAGGGAATATACAATGAGCAGTTCTTC
CDR3 protein: CATSDLQLEGIYNEQFF
J gene: TRBJ2-1
V gene: TRBV24-1
clone size: -
D gene: -

CDR3 DNA: TGTGCCAGCAGCTTCTCCGGGACAGGGTGGTATGGCTACACCTTC
CDR3 protein: CASSFSGTGWYGYTF
J gene: TRBJ1-2
V gene: TRBV5-6
clone size: -
D gene: TRBD1

CDR3 DNA: TGTGCCACCAGTGACAGAGGGGGCGCGAATGAAAAACTGTTTTTT
CDR3 protein: CATSDRGGANEKLFF
J gene: TRBJ1-4
V gene: TRBV24-1
clone size: -
D gene: TRBD1

CDR3 DNA: TGTGCCAGCAGCTCCCGGGACAGGGATGGCTACACCTTC
CDR3 protein: CASSSRDRDGYTF
J gene: TRBJ1-2
V gene: TRBV9
clone size: once
D gene: TRBD1